This T cell receptor (beta chain) stems from a study of T cell repertoires in cytomegalovirus infection. As for the study in general: Shared public TCR beta signatures pointed to both CMV infection and a matching HLA type. Study observations and caveats: There were HLA-C-restricted CMV-specific TCR beta clonotypes dominating the ex vivo response.

Notes on this clonotype: The antigen is undetermined.

The CDR3 is 13 residues long. CDR1 and CDR2 (germline): SGHTA, FQGNSA. V was cut by 1 base and J by 6 bases, with 8 bases left in between. TCRdb independently ran MiXCR on the reads; one entry per CDR3 protein. The sample shows about 480,000 distinct CDR3 sequences, about 33% of them seen only once. The clonotype was recovered from a human donor in good health (CMV status not recorded). Some clones in this sample may be carry-over from other donors' samples. The sequencing used cultured PBMCs, collected from culture after CMV antigen stimulation. The rearrangement links TRBV7-2 to TRBJ2-3, with D uncertain. For the CDR3, the DNA is TGTGCCAGCAGCTTAGAAGGCCGGGATACGCAGTATTTT. Protein product: CASSLEGRDTQYF.